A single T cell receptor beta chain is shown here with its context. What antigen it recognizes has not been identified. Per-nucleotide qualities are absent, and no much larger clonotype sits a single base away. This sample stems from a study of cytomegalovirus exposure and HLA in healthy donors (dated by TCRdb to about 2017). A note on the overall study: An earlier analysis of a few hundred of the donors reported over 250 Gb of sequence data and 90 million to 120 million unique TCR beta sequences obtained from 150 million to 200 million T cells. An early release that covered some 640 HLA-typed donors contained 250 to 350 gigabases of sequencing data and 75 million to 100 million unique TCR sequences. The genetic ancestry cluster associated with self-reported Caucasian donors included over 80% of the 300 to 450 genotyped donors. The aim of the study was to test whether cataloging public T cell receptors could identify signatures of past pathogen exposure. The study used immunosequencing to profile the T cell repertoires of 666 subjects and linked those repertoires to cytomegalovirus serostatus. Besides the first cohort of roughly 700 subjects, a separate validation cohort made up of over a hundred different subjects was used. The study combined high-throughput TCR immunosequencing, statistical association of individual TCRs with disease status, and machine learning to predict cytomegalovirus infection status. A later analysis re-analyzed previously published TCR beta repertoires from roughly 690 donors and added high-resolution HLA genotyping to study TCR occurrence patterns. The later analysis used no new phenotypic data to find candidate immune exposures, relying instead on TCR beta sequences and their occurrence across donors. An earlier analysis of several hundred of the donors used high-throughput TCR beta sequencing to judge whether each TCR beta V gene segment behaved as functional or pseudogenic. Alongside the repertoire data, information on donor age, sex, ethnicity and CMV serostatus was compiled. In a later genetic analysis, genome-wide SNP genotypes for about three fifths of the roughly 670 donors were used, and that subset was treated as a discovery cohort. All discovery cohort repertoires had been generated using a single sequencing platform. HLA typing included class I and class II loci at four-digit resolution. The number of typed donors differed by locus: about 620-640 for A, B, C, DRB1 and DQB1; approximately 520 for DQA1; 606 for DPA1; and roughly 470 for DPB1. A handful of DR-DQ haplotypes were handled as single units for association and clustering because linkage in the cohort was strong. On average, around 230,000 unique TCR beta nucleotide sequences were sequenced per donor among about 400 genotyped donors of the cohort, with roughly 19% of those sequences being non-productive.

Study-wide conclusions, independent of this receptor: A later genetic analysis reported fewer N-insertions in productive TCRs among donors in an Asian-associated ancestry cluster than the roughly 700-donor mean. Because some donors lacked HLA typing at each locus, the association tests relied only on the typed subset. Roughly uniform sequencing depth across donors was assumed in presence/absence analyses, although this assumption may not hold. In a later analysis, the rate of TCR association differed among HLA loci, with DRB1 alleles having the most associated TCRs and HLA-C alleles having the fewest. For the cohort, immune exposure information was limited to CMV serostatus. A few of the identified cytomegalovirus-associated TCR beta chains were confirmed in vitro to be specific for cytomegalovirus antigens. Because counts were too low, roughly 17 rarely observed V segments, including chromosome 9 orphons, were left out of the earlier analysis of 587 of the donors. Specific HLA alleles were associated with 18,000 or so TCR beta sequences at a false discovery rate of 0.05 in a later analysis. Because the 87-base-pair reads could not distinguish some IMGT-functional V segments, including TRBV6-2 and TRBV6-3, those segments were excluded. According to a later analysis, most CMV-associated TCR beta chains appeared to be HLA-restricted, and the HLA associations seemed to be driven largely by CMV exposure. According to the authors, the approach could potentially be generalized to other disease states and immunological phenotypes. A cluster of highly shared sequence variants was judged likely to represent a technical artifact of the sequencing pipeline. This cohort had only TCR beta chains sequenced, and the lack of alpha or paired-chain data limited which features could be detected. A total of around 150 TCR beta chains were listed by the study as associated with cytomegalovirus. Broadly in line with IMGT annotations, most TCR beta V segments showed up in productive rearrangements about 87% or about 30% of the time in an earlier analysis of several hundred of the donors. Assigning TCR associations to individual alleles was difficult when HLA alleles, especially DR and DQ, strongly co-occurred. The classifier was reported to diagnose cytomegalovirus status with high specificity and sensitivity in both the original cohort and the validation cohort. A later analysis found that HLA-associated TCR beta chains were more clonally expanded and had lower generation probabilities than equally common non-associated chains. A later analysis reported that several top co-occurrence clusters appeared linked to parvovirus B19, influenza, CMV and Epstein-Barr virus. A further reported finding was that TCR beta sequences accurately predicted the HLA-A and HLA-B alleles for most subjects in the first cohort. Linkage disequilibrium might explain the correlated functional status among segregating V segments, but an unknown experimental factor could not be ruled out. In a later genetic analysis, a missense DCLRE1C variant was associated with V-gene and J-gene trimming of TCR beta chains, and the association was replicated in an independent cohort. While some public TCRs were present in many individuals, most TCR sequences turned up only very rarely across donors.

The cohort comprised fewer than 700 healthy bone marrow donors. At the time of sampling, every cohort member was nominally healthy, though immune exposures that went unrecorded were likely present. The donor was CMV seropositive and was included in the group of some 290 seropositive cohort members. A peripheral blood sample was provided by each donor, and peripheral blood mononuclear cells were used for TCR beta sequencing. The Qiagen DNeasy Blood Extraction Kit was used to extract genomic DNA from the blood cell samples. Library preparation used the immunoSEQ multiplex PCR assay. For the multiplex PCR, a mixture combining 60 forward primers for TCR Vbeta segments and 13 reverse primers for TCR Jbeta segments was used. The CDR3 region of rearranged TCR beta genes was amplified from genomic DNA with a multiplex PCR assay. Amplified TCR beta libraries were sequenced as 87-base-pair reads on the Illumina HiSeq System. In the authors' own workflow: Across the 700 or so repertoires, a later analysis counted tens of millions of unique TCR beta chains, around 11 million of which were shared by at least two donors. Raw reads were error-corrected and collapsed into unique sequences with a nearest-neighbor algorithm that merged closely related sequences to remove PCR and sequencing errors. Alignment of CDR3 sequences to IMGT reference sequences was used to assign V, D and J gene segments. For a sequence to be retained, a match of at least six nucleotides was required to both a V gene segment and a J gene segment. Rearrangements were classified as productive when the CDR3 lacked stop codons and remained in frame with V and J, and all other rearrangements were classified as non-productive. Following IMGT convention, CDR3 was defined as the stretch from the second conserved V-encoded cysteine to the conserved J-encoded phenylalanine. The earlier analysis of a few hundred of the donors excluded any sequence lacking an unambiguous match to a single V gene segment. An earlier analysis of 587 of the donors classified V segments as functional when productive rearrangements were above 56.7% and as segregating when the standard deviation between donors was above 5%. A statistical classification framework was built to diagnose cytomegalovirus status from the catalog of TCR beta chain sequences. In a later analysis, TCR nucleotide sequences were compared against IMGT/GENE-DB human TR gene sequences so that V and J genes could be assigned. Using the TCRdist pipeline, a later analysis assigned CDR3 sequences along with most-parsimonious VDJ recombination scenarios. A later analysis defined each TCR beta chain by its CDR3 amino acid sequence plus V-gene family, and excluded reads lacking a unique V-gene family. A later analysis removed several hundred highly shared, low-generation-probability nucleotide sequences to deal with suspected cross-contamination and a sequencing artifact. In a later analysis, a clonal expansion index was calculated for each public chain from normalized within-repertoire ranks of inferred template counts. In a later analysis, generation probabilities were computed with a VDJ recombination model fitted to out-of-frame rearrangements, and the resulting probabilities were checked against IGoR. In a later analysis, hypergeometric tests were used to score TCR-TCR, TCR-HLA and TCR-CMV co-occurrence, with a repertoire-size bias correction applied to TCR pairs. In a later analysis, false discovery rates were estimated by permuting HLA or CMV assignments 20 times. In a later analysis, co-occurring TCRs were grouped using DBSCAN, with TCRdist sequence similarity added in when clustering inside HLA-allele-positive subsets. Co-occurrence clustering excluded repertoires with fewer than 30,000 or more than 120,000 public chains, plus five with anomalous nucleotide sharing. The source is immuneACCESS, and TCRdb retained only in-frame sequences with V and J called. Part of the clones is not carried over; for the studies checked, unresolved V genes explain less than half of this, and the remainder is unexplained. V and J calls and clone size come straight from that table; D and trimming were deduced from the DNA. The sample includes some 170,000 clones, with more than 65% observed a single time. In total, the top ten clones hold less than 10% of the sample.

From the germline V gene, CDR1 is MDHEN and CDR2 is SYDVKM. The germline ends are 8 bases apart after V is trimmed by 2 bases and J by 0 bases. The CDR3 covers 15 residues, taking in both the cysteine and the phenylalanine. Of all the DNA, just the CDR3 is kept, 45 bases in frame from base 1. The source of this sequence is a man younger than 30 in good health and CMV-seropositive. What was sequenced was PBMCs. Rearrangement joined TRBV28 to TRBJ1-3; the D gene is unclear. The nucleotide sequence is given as TGTGCCAGCAGTTTACTTTTATACTCTGGAAACACCATATATTTT. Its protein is CASSLLLYSGNTIYF.